This T cell receptor (beta chain) was captured by sequencing in a study of CD8 T cells in ankylosing spondylitis. V lost 3 bases and J lost 4, with 11 bases in between. The CDR3 consists of 14 residues. Germline lookup yields CDR1 MDHEN and CDR2 SYDVKM. A remark on this clonotype: Its antigen remains unknown.

In making TCR beta libraries, quantitative 5'-RACE with molecular barcodes was used. In TCRdb, the 5' RACE reads were re-called with MiXCR into one record per CDR3 protein. This sample has 390,000 or so distinct CDR3 sequences, with under 25% found just once. Study-level results: Characteristic of ankylosing spondylitis blood, it appeared, was a TCR beta motif comprising several highly homologous variants.

The chain uses TRBV28 and TRBJ2-3; possibly TRBD2 for D (5 bases). What was sequenced was blood, either unsorted or a sorted T cell fraction (not recorded which). This clonotype was obtained from a male donor with ankylosing spondylitis. The CDR3 DNA sequence: TGTGCCAGCAGTTTCAGTGGGAGATCAGATACGCAGTATTTT. Its protein is CASSFSGRSDTQYF.